This TCR beta chain was identified during a study of siplizumab effects on memory and regulatory T cells. General observations from the study: Sequences below about 10^-5 frequency were poorly captured, limiting mapping of alloreactive clones. The diversity of naive T cells seemed greater than that of memory cells, and their alloresponse contribution seemed major.

This CDR3 has 15 residues. As regards this clone: Its antigen is not identified.

About 10^5 TCR templates were measured in each sample. Assay: immunoSEQ multiplex PCR; the TCRdb copy retains only in-frame clones and omits some. The sample has some 100,000 clones; around 93% are singletons. The sequencing input was non-Treg CD4+ T cells sorted from blood. The source of this sequence is a human donor in good health. V is TRBV21-1 and J is TRBJ2-7; TRBD1 is taken as the D call from the table, unchecked against the DNA. TRBV21-1 is a known pseudogene. This CDR3 reads CASSKTHRAPYEQYF. CDR3 nucleotide sequence: TGTGCCAGCAGCAAGACTCACAGGGCCCCCTACGAGCAGTACTTC.